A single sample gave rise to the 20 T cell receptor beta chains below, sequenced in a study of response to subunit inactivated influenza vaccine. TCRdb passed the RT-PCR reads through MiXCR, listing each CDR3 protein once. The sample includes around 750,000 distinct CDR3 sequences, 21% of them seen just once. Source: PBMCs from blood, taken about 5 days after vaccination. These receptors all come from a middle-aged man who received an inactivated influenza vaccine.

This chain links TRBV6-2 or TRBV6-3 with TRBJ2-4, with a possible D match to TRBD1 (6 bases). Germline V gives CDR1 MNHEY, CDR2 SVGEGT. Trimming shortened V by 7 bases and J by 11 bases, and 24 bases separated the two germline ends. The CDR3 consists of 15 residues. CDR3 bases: TGTGCCAGCACCAACGGACCCGGCAGGGGCGGCCTTCAGTACTTC. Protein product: CASTNGPGRGGLQYF.

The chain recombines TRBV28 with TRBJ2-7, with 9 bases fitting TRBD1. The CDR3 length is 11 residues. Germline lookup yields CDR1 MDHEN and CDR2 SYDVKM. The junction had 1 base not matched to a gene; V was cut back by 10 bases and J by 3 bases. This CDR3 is CATTGGYEQYF. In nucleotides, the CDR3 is TGTGCCACGACAGGGGGCTACGAGCAGTACTTC. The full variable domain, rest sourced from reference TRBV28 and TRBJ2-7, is DVKVTQSSRYLVKRTGEKVFLECVQDMDHENMFWYRQDPGLGLRLIYFSYDVKMKEKGDIPEGYSVSREKKERFSLILESASTNQTSMYLCATTGGYEQYFGPGTRLTVT.

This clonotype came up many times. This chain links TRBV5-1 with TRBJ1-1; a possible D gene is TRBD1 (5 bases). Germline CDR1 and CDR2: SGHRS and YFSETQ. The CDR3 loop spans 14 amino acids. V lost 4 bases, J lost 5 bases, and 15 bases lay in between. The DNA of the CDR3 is TGCGCCAGCAGCCCATCGGGGGAGCGGACTGAAGCTTTCTTT. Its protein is CASSPSGERTEAFF.

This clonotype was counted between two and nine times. The CDR3 here is CATSRGDREREKLFF. CDR3 sequence (DNA): TGTGCCACCAGCAGAGGAGACAGGGAGAGAGAAAAACTGTTTTTT. The chain links TRBV15 to TRBJ1-4; TRBD1 matches 7 bases. The CDR3 loop spans 15 amino acids. The germline V gene encodes CDR1 LNHNV and CDR2 YYDKDF (reference sequence). Losses at the gene ends were 1 base for V and 8 bases for J; bases not matched to a gene: 7.

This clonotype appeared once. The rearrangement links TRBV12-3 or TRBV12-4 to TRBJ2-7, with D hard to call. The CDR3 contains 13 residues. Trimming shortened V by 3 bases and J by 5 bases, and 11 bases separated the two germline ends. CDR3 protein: CASSFRSPDEQYF. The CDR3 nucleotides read TGTGCCAGCAGTTTTAGGTCTCCCGACGAGCAGTACTTC.

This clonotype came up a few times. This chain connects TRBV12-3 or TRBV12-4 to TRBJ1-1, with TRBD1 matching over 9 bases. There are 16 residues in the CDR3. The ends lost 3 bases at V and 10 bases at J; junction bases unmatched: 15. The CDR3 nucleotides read TGTGCCAGCAGTTTCGGGGAGGGACAGGGTCCGGTAGGAGCTTTCTTT. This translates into CASSFGEGQGPVGAFF.

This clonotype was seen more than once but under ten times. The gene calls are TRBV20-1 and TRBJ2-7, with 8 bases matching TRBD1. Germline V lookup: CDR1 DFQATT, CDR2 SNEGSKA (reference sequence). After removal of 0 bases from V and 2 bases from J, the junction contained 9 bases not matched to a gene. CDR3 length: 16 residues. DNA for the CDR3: TGCAGTGCTAGAGAAACCTCGGGACAGGTGACCTACGAGCAGTACTTC. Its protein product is CSARETSGQVTYEQYF.

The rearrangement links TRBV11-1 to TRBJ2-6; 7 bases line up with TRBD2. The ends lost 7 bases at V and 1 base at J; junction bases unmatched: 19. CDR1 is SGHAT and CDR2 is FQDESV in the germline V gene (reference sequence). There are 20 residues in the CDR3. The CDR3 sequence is CASNLPGGVSYTSGANVLTF. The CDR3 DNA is TGTGCCAGCAACCTCCCGGGAGGTGTCAGTTATACTTCTGGGGCCAACGTCCTGACTTTC.

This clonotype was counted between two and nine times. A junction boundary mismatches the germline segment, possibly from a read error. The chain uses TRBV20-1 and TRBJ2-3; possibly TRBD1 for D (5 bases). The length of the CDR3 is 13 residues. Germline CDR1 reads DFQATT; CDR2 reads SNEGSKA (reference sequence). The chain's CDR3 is CSAIFWGTDTQYF. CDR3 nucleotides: TGCAGTGCTATTTTCTGGGGCACTGATACGCAGTATTTT.

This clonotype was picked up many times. CDR3 sequence: CASSGQSSYNEQFF. The CDR3, as DNA: TGTGCCAGCAGCGGACAGAGCTCCTACAATGAGCAGTTCTTC. The rearrangement links TRBV12-3 or TRBV12-4 to TRBJ2-1, with TRBD1 as a possible D gene (6 bases). Trimming shortened V by 6 bases and J by 0 bases, and 9 bases separated the two germline ends. The CDR3 contains 14 residues.

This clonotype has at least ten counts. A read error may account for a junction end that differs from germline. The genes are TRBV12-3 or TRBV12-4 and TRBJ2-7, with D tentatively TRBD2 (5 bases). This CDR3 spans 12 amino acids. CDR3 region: CASSLSGYEQYF. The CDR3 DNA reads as TGCGCCAGCAGCTTGAGCGGTTACGAGCAGTACTTC.

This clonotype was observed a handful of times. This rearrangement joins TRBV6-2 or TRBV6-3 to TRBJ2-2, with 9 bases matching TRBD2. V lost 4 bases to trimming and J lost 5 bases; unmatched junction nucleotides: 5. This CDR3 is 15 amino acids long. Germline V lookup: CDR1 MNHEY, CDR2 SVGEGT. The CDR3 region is CASSWSLAGTGELFF. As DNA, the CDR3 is TGTGCCAGCAGTTGGTCGCTAGCGGGAACCGGGGAGCTGTTTTTT.

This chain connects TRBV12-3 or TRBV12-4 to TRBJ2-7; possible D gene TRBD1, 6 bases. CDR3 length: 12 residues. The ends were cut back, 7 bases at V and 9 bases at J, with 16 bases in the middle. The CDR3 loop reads CASTRGGIGQYF. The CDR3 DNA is TGTGCCAGCACTCGAGGGGGAATTGGGCAGTACTTC.

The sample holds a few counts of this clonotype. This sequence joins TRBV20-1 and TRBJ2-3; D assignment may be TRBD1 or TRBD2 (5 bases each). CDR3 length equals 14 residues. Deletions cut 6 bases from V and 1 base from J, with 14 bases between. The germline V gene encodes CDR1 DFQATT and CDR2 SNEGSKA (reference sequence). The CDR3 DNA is TGCAGTGCCAAAGTTGGGGGACGCACAGATACGCAGTATTTT. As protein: CSAKVGGRTDTQYF.

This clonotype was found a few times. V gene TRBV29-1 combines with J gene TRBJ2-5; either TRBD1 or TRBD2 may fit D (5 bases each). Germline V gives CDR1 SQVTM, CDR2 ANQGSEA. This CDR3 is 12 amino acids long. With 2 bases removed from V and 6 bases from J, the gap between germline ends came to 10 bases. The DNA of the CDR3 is TGCAGCGTTGAATCAGGGACGCAGACCCAGTACTTC. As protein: CSVESGTQTQYF. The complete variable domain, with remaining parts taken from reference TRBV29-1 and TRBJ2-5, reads SAVISQKPSRDICQRGTSLTIQCQVDSQVTMMFWYRQQPGQSLTLIATANQGSEATYESGFVIDKFPISRPNLTFSTLTVSNMSPEDSSIYLCSVESGTQTQYFGPGTRLLVL.

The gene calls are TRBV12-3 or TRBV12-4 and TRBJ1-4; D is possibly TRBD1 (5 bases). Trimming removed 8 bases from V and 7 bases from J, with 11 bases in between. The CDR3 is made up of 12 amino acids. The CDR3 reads CASCRRGEKLFF. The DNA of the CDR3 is TGTGCCAGCTGTCGGAGGGGTGAAAAACTGTTTTTT.

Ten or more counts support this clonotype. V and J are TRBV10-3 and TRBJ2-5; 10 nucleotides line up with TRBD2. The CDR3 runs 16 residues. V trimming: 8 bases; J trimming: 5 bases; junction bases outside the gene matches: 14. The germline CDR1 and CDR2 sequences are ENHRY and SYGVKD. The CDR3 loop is CAIAPASGSLSETQYF. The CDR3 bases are TGTGCCATCGCACCGGCTAGCGGGAGTTTGTCCGAGACCCAGTACTTC.

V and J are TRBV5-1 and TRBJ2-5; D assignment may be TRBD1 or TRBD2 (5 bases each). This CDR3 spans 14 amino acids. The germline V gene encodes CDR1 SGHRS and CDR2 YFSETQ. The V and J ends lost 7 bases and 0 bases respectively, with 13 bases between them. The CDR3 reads CASFGAPYQETQYF. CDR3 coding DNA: TGCGCCAGCTTCGGGGCCCCGTACCAAGAGACCCAGTACTTC. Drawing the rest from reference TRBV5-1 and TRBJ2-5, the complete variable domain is KAGVTQTPRYLIKTRGQQVTLSCSPISGHRSVSWYQQTPGQGLQFLFEYFSETQRNKGNFPGRFSGRQFSNSRSEMNVSTLELGDSALYLCASFGAPYQETQYFGPGTRLLVL.

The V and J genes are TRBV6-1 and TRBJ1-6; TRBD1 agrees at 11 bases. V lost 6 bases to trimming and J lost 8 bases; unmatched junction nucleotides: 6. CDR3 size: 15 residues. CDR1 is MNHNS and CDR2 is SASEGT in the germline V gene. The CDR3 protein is CASRRTGGVDSPLHF. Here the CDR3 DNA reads TGTGCCAGCAGACGGACAGGGGGCGTCGATTCACCCCTCCACTTT.

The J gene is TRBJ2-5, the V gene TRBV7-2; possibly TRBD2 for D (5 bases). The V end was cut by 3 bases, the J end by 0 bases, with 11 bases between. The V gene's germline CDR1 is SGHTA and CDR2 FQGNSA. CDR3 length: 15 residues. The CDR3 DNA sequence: TGTGCCAGCAGCTTGCTGGCGGGTGACCAAGAGACCCAGTACTTC. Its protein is CASSLLAGDQETQYF.